Below, 17 T cell receptor beta chains from the same sample are listed, as sequenced in a study of blood T cells in healthy people across ages (dated by TCRdb to about 2015). The protocol used for the library was 5' RACE. The instrument given in TCRdb is Illumina HiSeq 2500. A second PCR of about 6 to 11 cycles was run with a J-beta primer mix and a sample-barcoded 5' primer. Using fastp trimming at Q25 and MiXCR clonotype assembly, TCRdb reanalyzed the public sequencing data and kept in-frame beta chains. Entries are consolidated by CDR3 protein sequence, retaining the most common genes and DNA. The sample table shows 750,000 or so distinct CDR3 sequences, and 20% to 25% are seen once. The ten largest clones capture 9.4% of the sample. These data were likewise used in another study, on T cells of mothers and their children.

Sequenced sample: blood. Receptors were obtained from a boy aged 10-17 years in good health.

This chain links TRBV20-1 with TRBJ2-2; 9 bases fit TRBD1. The CDR3 loop spans 14 amino acids. Germline CDR1 DFQATT, CDR2 SNEGSKA (reference sequence). V lost 1 base, J lost 6 bases, and 3 bases stayed unmatched. The CDR3 bases are TGCAGTGCTAGAGGACAGGGGGAACCCGGGGAGCTGTTTTTT. Translated: CSARGQGEPGELFF.

V usage is TRBV25-1 and J usage is TRBJ2-4; TRBD1 matches 7 bases. Germline assignment: CDR1 MGHDK and CDR2 SYGVNS. CDR3 size: 14 residues. V lost 6 bases, J lost 1 base, and 3 bases stayed unmatched. In nucleotides, the CDR3 is TGTGCCAGCAGCGCGACAGGGGCCAAAAACATTCAGTACTTC. Protein sequence: CASSATGAKNIQYF.

The J gene is TRBJ2-5, the V gene TRBV7-2; 8 bases line up with TRBD1. From germline, CDR1 is SGHTA and CDR2 FQGNSA. J lost 4 bases, V lost 5 bases, and 9 bases had no gene match. The CDR3 covers 15 residues. As DNA, the CDR3 is TGTGCCAGCAGCCAGTGGACAGGGTCTACAGAGACCCAGTACTTC. It specifies CASSQWTGSTETQYF.

In this sample, this clonotype turned up a few times. This chain links TRBV29-1 with TRBJ2-3; D may correspond to TRBD1 or TRBD2 (6 bases each). CDR1 and CDR2 (germline): SQVTM, ANQGSEA. V shed 1 base and J shed 2 bases, with 16 bases lying between them. The CDR3 has 16 residues. The CDR3 sequence is CSVEGHRGRVTDTQYF. The CDR3 DNA is TGCAGCGTTGAAGGCCACCGGGGGCGCGTCACAGATACGCAGTATTTT.

J is TRBJ1-3 and V is TRBV9, with 10 bases that match TRBD1. Losses at the gene ends were 3 bases for V and 8 bases for J; bases not matched to a gene: 2. This CDR3 comprises 13 residues. Per the germline V gene, CDR1 is SGDLS and CDR2 is YYNGEE. CDR3 in amino acids: CASSGTGGDTIYF. The CDR3 DNA reads as TGTGCCAGCAGCGGGACAGGGGGAGACACCATATATTTT. The whole variable domain, filled in from reference TRBV9 and TRBJ1-3, reads DSGVTQTPKHLITATGQRVTLRCSPRSGDLSVYWYQQSLDQGLQFLIQYYNGEERAKGNILERFSAQQFPDLHSELNLSSLELGDSALYFCASSGTGGDTIYFGEGSWLTVV.

This clonotype came up many times. J is TRBJ2-7 and V is TRBV27; 8 positions agree with TRBD1. Germline CDR1 and CDR2: MNHEY and SMNVEV (reference sequence). The V and J ends lost 5 bases and 0 bases, in that order; junction bases with no gene match: 3. The CDR3 is 14 residues long. The CDR3 sequence is CASSPGQASYEQYF. CDR3 DNA: TGTGCCAGCAGTCCGGGACAGGCCTCCTACGAGCAGTACTTC.

This chain connects TRBV29-1 to TRBJ2-3; 9 bases map to TRBD1. The ends lost 0 bases at V and 4 bases at J; junction bases unmatched: 5. This CDR3 spans 15 amino acids. Germline values: CDR1 SQVTM, CDR2 ANQGSEA. CDR3 bases: TGCAGCGTTGAAGATGGACAGGGGCGGCCAGATACGCAGTATTTT. It codes for CSVEDGQGRPDTQYF.

This clonotype was seen more than once but under ten times. The chain uses TRBV20-1 and TRBJ1-5, with D perhaps matching TRBD1 (6 bases). The CDR3 spans 13 residues. Between the trimmed V and J ends, which lost 5 bases and 10 bases, there was a span of 18 bases. Germline V gene sequence: CDR1 DFQATT, CDR2 SNEGSKA (reference sequence). CDR3 sequence reads: CSASRGRGIPQHF. The CDR3 DNA reads as TGCAGTGCTTCGCGGGGCAGGGGTATCCCCCAGCATTTT.

The chain uses TRBV29-1 and TRBJ2-5; maybe TRBD1 (6 bases). This CDR3 contains 15 residues. The V and J ends lost 0 bases and 3 bases respectively, with 14 bases between them. Per germline, CDR1 SQVTM and CDR2 ANQGSEA. This chain's CDR3 is CSVEDLGAGEETQYF. The CDR3 DNA follows: TGCAGCGTTGAAGATCTGGGGGCAGGGGAAGAGACCCAGTACTTC.

The chain links TRBV9 to TRBJ2-1, with 7 bases lining up with TRBD2. The length of the CDR3 is 15 residues. V lost 2 bases, J lost 3 bases, and 5 bases stayed unmatched. Germline CDR1 SGDLS, CDR2 YYNGEE. CDR3 region: CASSVREKGYNEQFF. DNA for the CDR3: TGTGCCAGCAGCGTGCGGGAGAAGGGCTACAATGAGCAGTTCTTC.

This clonotype was detected only a few times. V and J are TRBV11-2 and TRBJ2-6, with 10 bases that match TRBD1. The V and J ends lost 8 bases and 5 bases, in that order; junction bases with no gene match: 9. This CDR3 region has 16 residues. The germline V gene has CDR1 SGHAT and CDR2 FQNNGV. CDR3 sequence (DNA): TGTGCCAGCCGTTCCGGGACAGGGGATAGGGCCAACGTCCTGACTTTC. Translation gives CASRSGTGDRANVLTF.

V gene TRBV20-1 combines with J gene TRBJ2-5; possible D gene TRBD1, 5 bases. The end of the DNA fits TRBJ2-7 better, so the J call may be wrong. The CDR3 consists of 13 residues. Germline lookup yields CDR1 DFQATT and CDR2 SNEGSKA (reference sequence). The CDR3 region is CSARKQGTYEQYF. In DNA form, the CDR3 reads TGCAGTGCTAGGAAGCAGGGAACATACGAGCAGTACTTC.

The rearrangement links TRBV10-3 to TRBJ2-7, with no clear D. The germline V gene encodes CDR1 ENHRY and CDR2 SYGVKD. The CDR3 runs 11 residues. Trimming took off 8 bases at V and 5 bases at J, with 10 bases between the two ends. CDR3 region: CAIREHDEQYF. DNA of the CDR3: TGTGCCATCCGAGAGCACGACGAGCAGTACTTC.

This clonotype was counted only a few times. The V gene is TRBV14, the J gene TRBJ1-4, with D possibly being TRBD1 (5 bases). Trimming pared 4 bases from V and 5 bases from J, leaving 23 bases between. The germline gives CDR1 SGHDN, CDR2 FVKESK. The CDR3 totals 18 residues. In nucleotides, the CDR3 is TGTGCCAGCAGCCCGGCCTGGCAGGGACCAAGGGGCAATGAAAAACTGTTTTTT. It yields the protein CASSPAWQGPRGNEKLFF.

The table lists this clonotype with a few counts. The chain recombines TRBV20-1 with TRBJ2-3; D is uncertain. From germline, CDR1 is DFQATT and CDR2 SNEGSKA (reference sequence). V lost 7 bases and J lost 3, with 8 bases in between. The CDR3 sequence is 11 residues long. CDR3 coding DNA: TGCAGTGGGGTACTTACAGATACGCAGTATTTT. Protein: CSGVLTDTQYF.

This chain connects TRBV29-1 to TRBJ2-5, with 15 bases fitting TRBD2. TRBJ2-1 explains the end of the DNA better; the J call may be wrong. Germline CDR1 SQVTM, CDR2 ANQGSEA. The CDR3 sequence is 17 residues long. CDR3 nucleotide sequence: TGCAGCGTTGAAGGGACTAGCGGGAGGGGGTCCTACAATGAGCAGTTCTTC. Amino acids: CSVEGTSGRGSYNEQFF.

This clonotype was observed a few times. CDR3 sequence: CASSQGQGVNYGYTF. The CDR3 DNA is TGCGCCAGCAGCCAAGGACAGGGGGTAAACTATGGCTACACCTTC. This sequence joins TRBV4-3 and TRBJ1-2, with 9 bases fitting TRBD1. The CDR3 runs to 15 residues. The germline V gene encodes CDR1 LGHNA and CDR2 YSLEER. J lost 2 bases, V lost 1 base, and 2 bases had no gene match.